The entry below gives a single T cell receptor (beta chain) sequence along with its context. The CDR3 is made up of 14 amino acids. V lost 3 bases and J 4 bases, leaving 12 bases between the germline ends. Germline V gene lookup returns CDR1 LGHDT and CDR2 YNNKEL (reference sequence). The data were taken from a study of blood T cells in healthy people across ages. A second PCR of about 7 to 12 cycles used a sample-barcoded 5' primer and a J-beta primer mix. Researchers report that a template-switch adaptor with 12 random nucleotides tagged each cDNA molecule. A single record per CDR3 protein comes from TCRdb applying MiXCR to the 5' RACE reads. The sample contains 700,000 to 850,000 distinct CDR3 sequences, 53% of which appear only once.

Sequencing was performed on blood. The rearrangement joins TRBV3-1 to TRBJ1-1, with TRBD1 as a possible D gene (5 bases). The sequence came from an elderly man in good health. CDR3 loop: CASSQQGLGTEAFF. The CDR3 bases are TGTGCCAGCAGCCAGCAGGGTTTGGGCACTGAAGCTTTCTTT.